These 28 T cell receptor beta chains share one sample of origin, sequenced in a study of blood T cell repertoires in COVID-19. Sequenced by immunoSEQ multiplex PCR; TCRdb stores in-frame clones only, minus some. The data contain around 120,000 clones, roughly 79% of them singletons. Sequencing was performed on peripheral blood. These receptors came from a man between 65 and 85 years old with acute or convalescent COVID-19.

This clone was seen once. The J gene is TRBJ1-3, the V gene TRBV11-2; TRBD1 matches at 7 bases. After removal of 2 bases from V and 3 bases from J, the junction contained 10 bases not matched to a gene. The CDR3 runs 17 residues. CDR1 is SGHAT and CDR2 is FQNNGV in the germline V gene. The CDR3 protein is CASSLNFGQESGNTIYF. CDR3 sequence (DNA): TGTGCCAGCAGCTTAAACTTCGGACAGGAAAGTGGAAACACCATATATTTT.

The V gene is TRBV24-1, the J gene TRBJ1-1; 8 bases are shared with TRBD1. With V trimmed by 11 bases and J by 1 base, 11 bases remained unmatched. Germline V gene sequence: CDR1 KGHDR, CDR2 SFDVKD. The CDR3 totals 15 residues. CDR3 DNA: TGTGCCATCCCCCGGGACAGGACGTGGAACACTGAAGCTTTCTTT. It specifies CAIPRDRTWNTEAFF.

This chain uses TRBV4-1 with TRBJ2-3; the match to TRBD2 covers 9 bases. This CDR3 contains 14 residues. V shed 3 bases and J 6 bases; nucleotides not matched to a gene: 4. Germline CDR1 is MGHRA and CDR2 is YSYEKL. In nucleotides, the CDR3 is TGCGCCAGCAGCCACGCGGGGGGGGGCGATACGCAGTATTTT. This codes for CASSHAGGGDTQYF.

The genes are TRBV7-2 and TRBJ1-2, with 8 bases identical to TRBD1. CDR1 is SGHTA and CDR2 is FQGNSA in the germline V gene. The J segment lost 4 bases and the V segment lost 2 bases, leaving 3 bases of the junction unmatched. This CDR3 spans 14 amino acids. The CDR3 sequence is CASSLQQGGYGYTF. CDR3 nucleotides: TGTGCCAGCAGCTTACAACAGGGGGGCTATGGCTACACCTTC.

This clone was detected once. V is TRBV19 and J is TRBJ1-5, with D tentatively TRBD1 (5 bases). V lost 4 bases and J lost 6, with 7 bases in between. The CDR3 has 12 residues. Germline values: CDR1 LNHDA, CDR2 SQIVND (reference sequence). The CDR3 loop is CASSRGVQPQHF. CDR3 in DNA: TGTGCCAGTAGTAGGGGGGTTCAGCCCCAGCATTTT.

The rearrangement uses TRBV4-3 and TRBJ1-3, with TRBD1 matching over 11 bases. With V trimmed by 0 bases and J by 8 bases, 6 bases remained unmatched. The length of the CDR3 is 16 residues. Germline V lookup: CDR1 LGHNA, CDR2 YSLEER. CDR3 bases: TGCGCCAGCAGCCAAGATTGGACAGGGGGCAAGGACACCATATATTTT. It is translated as CASSQDWTGGKDTIYF.

This clone is a singleton in its sample. The genes are TRBV3-1 (or the pseudogene TRBV3-2) and TRBJ2-2, with TRBD1 identical over 8 bases. With 4 bases clipped from V and 5 bases from J, the junction kept 3 bases outside the gene matches. This CDR3 is built from 14 residues. CDR1 is LGHDT and CDR2 is YNNKEL in the germline V gene (reference sequence). CDR3 amino acids: CASSPRGRTGELFF. DNA of the CDR3: TGTGCCAGCAGCCCCAGGGGGCGGACCGGGGAGCTGTTTTTT.

This clone has at least ten counts. CDR3 sequence (DNA): TGCGCCAGCAGCCCTATGACAGGGGGCGAGGAGAAACTGTTTTTT. Encoded protein: CASSPMTGGEEKLFF. V and J are TRBV10-2 and TRBJ1-4, with 10 bases that match TRBD1. This CDR3 has 15 residues. CDR1 is WSHSY and CDR2 is SAAADI in the germline V gene. V shed 6 bases and J 11 bases; nucleotides not matched to a gene: 12.

The CDR3 sequence is CASSLGRTGGTEAFF. Here the CDR3 DNA reads TGCGCCAGCAGCTTGGGGAGAACAGGGGGCACTGAAGCTTTCTTT. The V call is TRBV5-1, the J call TRBJ1-1; TRBD1 aligns across 8 bases. Per germline, CDR1 SGHRS and CDR2 YFSETQ. The CDR3 runs to 15 residues. The V segment lost 0 bases and the J segment 4 bases; nucleotides outside the gene matches: 5.

This clone was detected a few times. This sequence joins TRBV29-1 and TRBJ1-2; 7 nucleotides agree with TRBD1. The CDR3 spans 13 residues. In germline, CDR1 is SQVTM, CDR2 ANQGSEA. V lost 2 bases, J lost 2 bases, and 2 bases stayed unmatched. The CDR3 here is CSVENRGNYGYTF. The CDR3 DNA reads TGCAGCGTTGAAAACAGGGGAAACTATGGCTACACCTTC.

V gene TRBV5-1 combines with J gene TRBJ1-2; TRBD1 aligns across 9 bases. The CDR3 length is 15 residues. The germline gives CDR1 SGHRS, CDR2 YFSETQ. V shed 1 base, J shed 7 bases, and the junction held 8 bases outside the gene matches. CDR3 sequence reads: CASSLNEGDRVGYTF. The CDR3 coding sequence is TGCGCCAGCAGCTTGAATGAAGGGGACAGGGTTGGCTACACCTTC.

The chain joins TRBV29-1 to TRBJ2-3; TRBD1 agrees at 7 bases. V was clipped by 7 bases and J by 4 bases; unmatched bases: 11. The length of the CDR3 is 14 residues. Germline CDR1 SQVTM, CDR2 ANQGSEA. DNA of the CDR3: TGCAGCGCTGCGATACCTACAGGGGCAGATACGCAGTATTTT. Amino acids: CSAAIPTGADTQYF.

The chain carries TRBV19 and TRBJ1-1; D not resolved. The CDR3 is made up of 18 amino acids. From germline, CDR1 is LNHDA and CDR2 SQIVND (reference sequence). The V gene lost 5 bases and the J gene lost 1 base, with 23 bases spanning the gap. The CDR3 loop is CASSRQSGFGSGNTEAFF. The CDR3 region has the DNA TGTGCCAGTAGTCGGCAGTCGGGGTTCGGTAGTGGGAACACTGAAGCTTTCTTT. Supplemented by reference TRBV19 and TRBJ1-1, the full variable domain reads DGGITQSPKYLFRKEGQNVTLSCEQNLNHDAMYWYRQDPGQGLRLIYYSQIVNDFQKGDIAEGYSVSREKKESFPLTVTSAQKNPTAFYLCASSRQSGFGSGNTEAFFGQGTRLTVV.

The V gene is TRBV19, the J gene TRBJ2-1; 7 bases fit TRBD2. CDR3 size: 14 residues. From germline, CDR1 is LNHDA and CDR2 SQIVND (reference sequence). Germline trimming cut 4 bases from V and 5 bases from J; bases unmatched to any gene: 5. The CDR3 nucleotides read TGTGCCAGTAGTACCGGGAGGATCGACAATGAGCAGTTCTTC. Amino acids: CASSTGRIDNEQFF.

This chain joins TRBV2 and TRBJ2-3, with 9 bases that match TRBD2. This CDR3 contains 18 residues. J gave up 0 bases and V 3 bases, and 10 bases lay outside the gene matches. Germline V gives CDR1 SNHLY, CDR2 FYNNEI. The CDR3 sequence: CASSESLAGTMSTDTQYF. The DNA of the CDR3 is TGTGCCAGCAGTGAGAGCCTAGCGGGGACTATGAGCACAGATACGCAGTATTTT.

The V gene is TRBV5-1, the J gene TRBJ1-1, with D perhaps TRBD1 (6 bases). Germline V gives CDR1 SGHRS, CDR2 YFSETQ. The V and J ends lost 4 bases and 4 bases respectively, with 14 bases between them. The CDR3 length is 14 residues. The CDR3 region is CASSQGQSGTEAFF. In DNA form, the CDR3 reads TGCGCCAGCAGCCAGGGGCAGTCGGGCACTGAAGCTTTCTTT.

This chain joins TRBV7-2 and TRBJ1-2; possible D gene TRBD1, 5 bases. Germline values: CDR1 SGHTA, CDR2 FQGNSA. Between the trimmed V and J ends, which lost 1 base and 4 bases, there was a span of 10 bases. The CDR3 extends over 14 amino acids. The CDR3 spells CASSLGRVAYGYTF. In DNA, the CDR3 is TGTGCCAGCAGCTTAGGCAGGGTTGCCTATGGCTACACCTTC.

The rearrangement uses TRBV7-2 and TRBJ2-7; 10 bases align to TRBD2. V gave up 1 base and J gave up 7 bases; unmatched junction bases: 10. The CDR3 consists of 16 residues. Per germline, CDR1 SGHTA and CDR2 FQGNSA. This CDR3 reads CASSLESSGGFREQYF. The CDR3 region has the DNA TGTGCCAGCAGCTTAGAGTCTAGCGGGGGTTTTAGGGAGCAGTACTTC. The entire variable domain, with the rest obtained from reference TRBV7-2 and TRBJ2-7, is as follows: GAGVSQSPSNKVTEKGKDVELRCDPISGHTALYWYRQSLGQGLEFLIYFQGNSAPDKSGLPSDRFSAERTGGSVSTLTIQRTQQEDSAVYLCASSLESSGGFREQYFGPGTRLTVT.

Turning to this clone: Germline is not matched at one junction end, which may reflect a read error. The rearrangement links TRBV28 to TRBJ2-7; tentative D call: TRBD1 (7 bases). The CDR3 runs 12 residues. CDR1 and CDR2 from the germline V gene are MDHEN and SYDVKM. DNA for the CDR3: TGTGCCGGCAGGGGGGACACCTACGAGCAGTACTTC. This codes for CAGRGDTYEQYF.

This clone showed up just a few times. This chain connects TRBV5-4 to TRBJ2-2, with a possible D match to TRBD1 (6 bases). The CDR3 is made up of 14 amino acids. Trimming removed 0 bases from V and 4 bases from J, with 7 bases in between. Looked up from germline, CDR1 is SGHNT and CDR2 is YYREEE (reference sequence). In nucleotides, the CDR3 is TGTGCCAGCAGCTTGGGGACAGTCACCGGGGAGCTGTTTTTT. Translation gives CASSLGTVTGELFF.

The V gene is TRBV19, the J gene TRBJ1-1; perhaps TRBD1 as D (5 bases). Per germline, CDR1 LNHDA and CDR2 SQIVND (reference sequence). The V gene lost 0 bases and the J gene lost 4 bases, with 12 bases spanning the gap. The CDR3 extends over 15 amino acids. The CDR3 sequence is CASSIEGGRGTEAFF. The CDR3 region has the DNA TGTGCCAGTAGTATAGAGGGGGGGAGAGGCACTGAAGCTTTCTTT.

The chain has TRBV2 and TRBJ2-3, with 7 bases fitting TRBD2. The germline CDR1 and CDR2 sequences are SNHLY and FYNNEI. CDR3 length: 14 residues. V lost 4 bases and J lost 5; bases outside the gene matches: 6. The CDR3 protein is CASSAGRAQDTQYF. The CDR3 nucleotides are TGTGCCAGCAGTGCTGGGAGGGCCCAAGATACGCAGTATTTT.

The V gene is TRBV4-3, the J gene TRBJ1-2; D perhaps matches TRBD1 (5 bases). With 2 bases removed from V and 0 bases from J, the gap between germline ends came to 16 bases. Germline-derived CDR1 and CDR2 are LGHNA and YSLEER. The CDR3 covers 17 residues. CDR3 loop: CASSQSSIGGTNYGYTF. The CDR3 nucleotides read TGCGCCAGCAGCCAATCGAGTATTGGGGGGACTAACTATGGCTACACCTTC.

The chain couples TRBV6-5 to TRBJ2-3; 11 bases are a match to TRBD2. V trimming: 4 bases; J trimming: 6 bases; junction bases outside the gene matches: 9. The CDR3 is made up of 16 amino acids. The germline V gene encodes CDR1 MNHEY and CDR2 SVGAGI. This CDR3 reads CASSSSLAGGSDTQYF. The CDR3 DNA follows: TGTGCCAGCAGTTCCTCGCTAGCGGGGGGAAGTGATACGCAGTATTTT.

The chain links TRBV9 to TRBJ1-1; 11 bases fit TRBD1. V lost 0 bases, J lost 6 bases, and 10 bases stayed unmatched. Germline V gene lookup returns CDR1 SGDLS and CDR2 YYNGEE. The length of the CDR3 is 17 residues. The CDR3 loop is CASSVAIIGTGGSEAFF. The CDR3 DNA is TGTGCCAGCAGCGTAGCAATTATCGGGACAGGGGGGTCTGAAGCTTTCTTT. The full variable domain, its missing parts supplied by reference TRBV9 and TRBJ1-1, is DSGVTQTPKHLITATGQRVTLRCSPRSGDLSVYWYQQSLDQGLQFLIQYYNGEERAKGNILERFSAQQFPDLHSELNLSSLELGDSALYFCASSVAIIGTGGSEAFFGQGTRLTVV.

V gene TRBV7-9 combines with J gene TRBJ2-3; 7 bases are shared with TRBD2. The ends lost 2 bases at V and 1 base at J; junction bases unmatched: 3. CDR1 and CDR2 from the germline V gene are SEHNR and FQNEAQ (reference sequence). The CDR3 loop spans 15 amino acids. CDR3 protein: CASSLSGARTDTQYF. As DNA, the CDR3 is TGTGCCAGCAGCTTAAGCGGGGCCCGCACAGATACGCAGTATTTT.

The rearrangement links TRBV5-1 to TRBJ1-2; D unclear. Deletions cut 3 bases from V and 0 bases from J, with 18 bases between. CDR1 is SGHRS, CDR2 YFSETQ, per germline. This CDR3 region has 17 residues. In DNA, the CDR3 is TGCGCCAGCAGCTCCTACCCTCGACGGGAAGCTAACTATGGCTACACCTTC. It codes for CASSSYPRREANYGYTF.

This sequence joins TRBV28 and TRBJ1-6, with TRBD1 identical over 9 bases. The germline V gene has CDR1 MDHEN and CDR2 SYDVKM. V shed 5 bases and J 13 bases; nucleotides not matched to a gene: 12. The CDR3 consists of 15 residues. CDR3 in amino acids: CASSHEGQGPLPLHF. The CDR3 DNA reads as TGTGCCAGCAGTCACGAGGGACAGGGACCTCTCCCCCTCCACTTT.